This note documents a single T cell receptor beta chain sequence. This specimen comes from a study of shared clonotypes between healthy human individuals. Study as a whole: Every donor yielded three CD4 naive, three CD4 memory, two CD8 naive and one CD8 memory plate.

The repertoire was sequenced with immunoSEQ multiplex PCR; TCRdb's copy has only in-frame clones and lacks some. The table has over 950,000 clones, about 72% seen once. Looked up from germline, CDR1 is MNHEY and CDR2 is SMNVEV (reference sequence). Trimming cost V 11 bases and J 0 bases, with 16 bases left between them. This CDR3 has 14 residues. The clonotype originates from a young man in good health. Some clones in this sample may be carry-over from other donors' samples. The V and J genes are TRBV27 and TRBJ1-1, with a possible D match to TRBD1 (6 bases). Material for sequencing was memory CD4+ T cells from PBMCs. The subset was: CD45RA-negative fraction. For the CDR3, the DNA is TGTGCCCCACGCCCTGGGGACATGAACACTGAAGCTTTCTTT. Translated: CAPRPGDMNTEAFF.